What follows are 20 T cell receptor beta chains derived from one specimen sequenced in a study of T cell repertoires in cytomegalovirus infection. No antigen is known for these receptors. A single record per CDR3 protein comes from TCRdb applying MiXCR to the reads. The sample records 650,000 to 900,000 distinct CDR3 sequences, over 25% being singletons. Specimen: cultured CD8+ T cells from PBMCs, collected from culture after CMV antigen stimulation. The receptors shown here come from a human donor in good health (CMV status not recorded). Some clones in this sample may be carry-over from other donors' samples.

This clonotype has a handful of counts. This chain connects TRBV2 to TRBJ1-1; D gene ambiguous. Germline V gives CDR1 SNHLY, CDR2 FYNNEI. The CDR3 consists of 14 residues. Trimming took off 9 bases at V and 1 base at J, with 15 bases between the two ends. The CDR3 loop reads CASPLRSGNTEAFF. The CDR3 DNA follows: TGTGCCAGTCCTCTGAGGTCCGGGAACACTGAAGCTTTCTTT.

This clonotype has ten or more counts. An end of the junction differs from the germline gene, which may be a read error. CDR3 nucleotides: TGTGCTAGCAGCTTGGGGGGCCCTGTCCGAGAGCAGTTCTTC. Translated: CASSLGGPVREQFF. The chain has TRBV7-7 and TRBJ2-1, with D possibly being TRBD1 or TRBD2 (6 bases each). The CDR3 consists of 14 residues. Looked up from germline, CDR1 is SSHAT and CDR2 is FNYEAQ (reference sequence).

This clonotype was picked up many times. The CDR3 region is CASSPRGDPGPPYEQYV. The CDR3 region has the DNA TGTGCCAGCAGCCCCAGAGGGGATCCGGGGCCCCCCTACGAGCAGTACGTC. V and J are TRBV7-4 and TRBJ2-7; D tentatively fits TRBD1 or TRBD2 (5 bases each). CDR3 length equals 17 residues. Germline assignment: CDR1 SGHVT and CDR2 SQSDAQ. Trimming took off 5 bases at V and 2 bases at J, with 22 bases between the two ends.

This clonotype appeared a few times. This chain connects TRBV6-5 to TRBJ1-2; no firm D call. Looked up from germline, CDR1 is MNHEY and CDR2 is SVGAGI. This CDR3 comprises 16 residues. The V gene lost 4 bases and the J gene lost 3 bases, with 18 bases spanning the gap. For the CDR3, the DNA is TGTGCCAGCAGTTTCTCCTTAGGAGGAGCTGACTATGGCTACACCTTC. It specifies CASSFSLGGADYGYTF.

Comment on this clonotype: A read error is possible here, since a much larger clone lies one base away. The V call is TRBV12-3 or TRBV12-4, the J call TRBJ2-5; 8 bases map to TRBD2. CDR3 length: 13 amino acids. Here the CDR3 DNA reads TGTGCCAGCAGTGGCGGGGGGCGCGAGACCCATTACTTC. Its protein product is CASSGGGRETHYF.

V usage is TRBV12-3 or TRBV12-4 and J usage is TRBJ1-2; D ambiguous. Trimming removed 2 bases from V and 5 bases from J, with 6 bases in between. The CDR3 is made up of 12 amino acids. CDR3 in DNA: TGTGCCAGCAGTTTAAACAGATATGGCTACACCTTC. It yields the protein CASSLNRYGYTF.

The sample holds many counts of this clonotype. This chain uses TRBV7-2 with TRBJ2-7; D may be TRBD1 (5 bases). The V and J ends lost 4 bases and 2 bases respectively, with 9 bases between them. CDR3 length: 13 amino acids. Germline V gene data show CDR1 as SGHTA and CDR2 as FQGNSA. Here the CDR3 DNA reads TGTGCCAGCAGCTCCGCAGGGACCTACGAGCAGTACGTC. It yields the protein CASSSAGTYEQYV.

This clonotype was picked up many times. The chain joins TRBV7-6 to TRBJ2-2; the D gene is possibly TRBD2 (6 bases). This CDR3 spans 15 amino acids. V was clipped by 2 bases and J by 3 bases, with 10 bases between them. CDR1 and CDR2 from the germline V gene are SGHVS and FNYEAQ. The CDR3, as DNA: TGTGCCAGCAGCTTAACCGGGAGTTACACCGGGGAGCTGTTTTTT. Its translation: CASSLTGSYTGELFF.

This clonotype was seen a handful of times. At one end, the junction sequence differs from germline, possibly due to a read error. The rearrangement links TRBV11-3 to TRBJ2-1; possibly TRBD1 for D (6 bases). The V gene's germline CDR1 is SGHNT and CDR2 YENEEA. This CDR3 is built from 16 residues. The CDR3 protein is CASSSNRDREYNEQFF. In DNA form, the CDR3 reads TGTGCCAGCAGCTCAAACAGGGACCGCGAGTACAATGAACAGTTCTTC.

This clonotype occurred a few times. The chain's CDR3 is CASSGTKGLPYEQYF. DNA of the CDR3: TGTGCCAGCAGTGGGACAAAGGGACTGCCCTACGAGCAGTACTTC. V gene TRBV25-1 combines with J gene TRBJ2-7, with D possibly being TRBD2 (6 bases). The CDR3 runs 15 residues. Trimming cost V 4 bases and J 2 bases, with 15 bases left between them. Germline values: CDR1 MGHDK, CDR2 SYGVNS.

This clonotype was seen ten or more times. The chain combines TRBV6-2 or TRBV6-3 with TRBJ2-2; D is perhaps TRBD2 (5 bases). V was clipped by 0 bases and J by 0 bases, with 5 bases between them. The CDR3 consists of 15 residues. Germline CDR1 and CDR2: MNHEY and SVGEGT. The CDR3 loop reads CASSYSGTNTGELFF. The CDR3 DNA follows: TGTGCCAGCAGTTACTCCGGGACGAACACCGGGGAGCTGTTTTTT.

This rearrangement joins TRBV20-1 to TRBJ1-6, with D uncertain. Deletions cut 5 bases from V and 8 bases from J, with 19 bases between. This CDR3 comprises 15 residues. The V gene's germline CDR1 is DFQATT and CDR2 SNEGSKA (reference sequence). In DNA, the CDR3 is TGCAGTGCTCCAGACCGAATCTACGGTCATTCACCCCTCCACTTT. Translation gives CSAPDRIYGHSPLHF.

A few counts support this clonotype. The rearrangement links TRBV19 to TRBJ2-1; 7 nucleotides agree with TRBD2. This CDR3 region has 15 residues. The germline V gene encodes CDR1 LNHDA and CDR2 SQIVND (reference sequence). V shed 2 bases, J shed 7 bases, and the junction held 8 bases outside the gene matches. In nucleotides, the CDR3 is TGTGCCAGTAGTATATCCGGGACTACCCCGAATGAGCAGTTCTTC. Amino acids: CASSISGTTPNEQFF.

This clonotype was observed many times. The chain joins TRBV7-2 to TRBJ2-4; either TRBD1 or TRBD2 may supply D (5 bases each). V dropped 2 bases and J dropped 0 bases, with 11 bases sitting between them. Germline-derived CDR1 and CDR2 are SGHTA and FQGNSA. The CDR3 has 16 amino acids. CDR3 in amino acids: CASSLTRELAKNIQYF. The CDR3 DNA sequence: TGTGCCAGCAGCTTAACCAGGGAGTTAGCCAAAAACATTCAGTACTTC.

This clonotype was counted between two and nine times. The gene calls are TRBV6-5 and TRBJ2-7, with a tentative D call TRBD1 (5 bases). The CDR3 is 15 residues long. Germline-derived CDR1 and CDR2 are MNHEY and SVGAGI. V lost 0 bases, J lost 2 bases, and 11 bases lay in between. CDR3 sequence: CASSYSAGLAYEQYF. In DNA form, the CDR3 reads TGTGCCAGCAGTTACTCTGCAGGGCTCGCCTACGAGCAGTACTTC.

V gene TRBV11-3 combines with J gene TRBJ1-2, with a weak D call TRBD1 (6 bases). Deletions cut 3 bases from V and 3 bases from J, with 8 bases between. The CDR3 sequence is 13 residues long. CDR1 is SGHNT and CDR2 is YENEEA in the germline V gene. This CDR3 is CASSFRGYYGYTF. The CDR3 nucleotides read TGTGCCAGCAGCTTCAGGGGTTACTATGGCTACACCTTC.

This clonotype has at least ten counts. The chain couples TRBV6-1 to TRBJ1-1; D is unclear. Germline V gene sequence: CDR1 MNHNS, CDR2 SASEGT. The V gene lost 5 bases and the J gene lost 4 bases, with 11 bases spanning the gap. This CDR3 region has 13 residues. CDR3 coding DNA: TGTGCCAGCAGTCCGATCTGGGCCACTGAAGCTTTCTTT. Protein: CASSPIWATEAFF.

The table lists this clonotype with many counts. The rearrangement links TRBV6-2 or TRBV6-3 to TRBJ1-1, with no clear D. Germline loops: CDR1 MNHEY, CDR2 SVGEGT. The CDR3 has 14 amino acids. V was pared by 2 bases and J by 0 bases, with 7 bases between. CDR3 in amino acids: CASSYRVMNTEAFF. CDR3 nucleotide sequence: TGTGCCAGCAGTTACAGGGTGATGAACACTGAAGCTTTCTTT.

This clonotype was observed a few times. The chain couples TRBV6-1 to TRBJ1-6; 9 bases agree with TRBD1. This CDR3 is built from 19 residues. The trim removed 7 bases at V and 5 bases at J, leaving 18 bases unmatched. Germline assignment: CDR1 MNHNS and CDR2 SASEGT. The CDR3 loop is CASTSGTGIVRKNNSPLHF. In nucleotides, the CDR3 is TGTGCCAGCACCTCCGGGACAGGGATCGTCCGGAAAAATAATTCACCCCTCCACTTT.

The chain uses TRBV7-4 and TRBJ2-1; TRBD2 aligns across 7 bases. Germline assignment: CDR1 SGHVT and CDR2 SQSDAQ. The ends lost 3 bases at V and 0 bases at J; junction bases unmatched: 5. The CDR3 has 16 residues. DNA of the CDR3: TGTGCCAGCAGCTTCACTAGCGTGAGCTCCTACAATGAGCAGTTCTTC. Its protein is CASSFTSVSSYNEQFF.